Detailed here is one T cell receptor beta chain. Sequenced by immunoSEQ multiplex PCR; TCRdb stores in-frame clones only, minus some. The sample shows approximately 80,000 clones, roughly 95% of them seen only once. These data come from a study of T cell changes during pregnancy in multiple sclerosis. Trimming pared 3 bases from V and 7 bases from J, leaving 7 bases between. CDR3 length: 12 amino acids. In germline, CDR1 is MNHNS, CDR2 SASEGT. This chain joins TRBV6-1 and TRBJ1-5; D is unclear. This specimen was peripheral blood, taken in the second trimester of pregnancy. The sequence derives from a female donor in good health, enrolled as a control in a pregnancy study. The CDR3 protein is CASSDLRQPQHF. CDR3 in DNA: TGTGCCAGCAGTGACTTGCGGCAGCCCCAGCATTTT.